This passage covers 30 T cell receptor beta chains from one sample sequenced in a study of cytomegalovirus exposure and HLA in healthy donors. This PCR relied on a set of 60 Vbeta primers and 13 Jbeta primers. Repertoires were generated with immunoSEQ multiplex PCR, while TCRdb's copy carries only in-frame clones and drops some. Here the sample spans approximately 140,000 clones, roughly four fifths being singletons. Sequences were obtained from PBMCs. The receptors were gathered from a human donor in good health.

This clone turned up a few times. The CDR3 DNA is TGTGCCAGCGTAGGGACAGCAAATCAGCCCCAGCATTTT. Translation gives CASVGTANQPQHF. This chain joins TRBV2 and TRBJ1-5, with TRBD1 matching 7 bases. The junction had 5 bases not matched to a gene; V was cut back by 8 bases and J by 4 bases. Germline CDR1 is SNHLY and CDR2 is FYNNEI. The CDR3 has 13 amino acids. Filled out from reference TRBV2 and TRBJ1-5, the complete variable domain reads EPEVTQTPSHQVTQMGQEVILRCVPISNHLYFYWYRQILGQKVEFLVSFYNNEISEKSEIFDDQFSVERPDGSNFTLKIRSTKLEDSAMYFCASVGTANQPQHFGDGTRLSIL.

The V call is TRBV6-5, the J call TRBJ2-5; a possible D gene is TRBD1 (6 bases). CDR1 is MNHEY, CDR2 SVGAGI, per germline. The CDR3 totals 15 residues. V was shortened by 2 bases and J by 7 bases, with 17 bases between the two germline ends. CDR3 DNA sequence: TGTGCCAGCAGTTACCGGGACAAGGTTGAGGGGACCCAGTACTTC. Protein sequence: CASSYRDKVEGTQYF.

This clone was seen a few times. The chain links TRBV4-1 to TRBJ2-1, with 14 bases aligning to TRBD2. Germline lookup yields CDR1 MGHRA and CDR2 YSYEKL. The CDR3 is 21 amino acids. V was clipped by 4 bases and J by 4 bases; unmatched bases: 18. Here the CDR3 reads CASSRSRVTGTSGRWYNEQFF. DNA for the CDR3: TGCGCCAGCAGCCGAAGCAGGGTCACCGGGACTAGCGGGAGATGGTACAATGAGCAGTTCTTC.

CDR3 loop: CASEHPGTYEQYF. CDR3 bases: TGTGCCAGTGAGCACCCCGGGACCTACGAGCAGTACTTC. The V gene is TRBV27, the J gene TRBJ2-7, with TRBD2 as a possible D gene (5 bases). CDR3 size: 13 residues. V shed 9 bases and J shed 2 bases, with 14 bases lying between them. The germline CDR1 and CDR2 sequences are MNHEY and SMNVEV (reference sequence).

This clone showed up just a few times. The chain combines TRBV5-1 with TRBJ1-6; weak D call: TRBD1 (5 bases). Trimming shortened V by 0 bases and J by 5 bases, and 12 bases separated the two germline ends. This CDR3 has 16 residues. Germline V gene sequence: CDR1 SGHRS, CDR2 YFSETQ. The CDR3 here is CASSLGQGLDNSPLHF. CDR3 coding DNA: TGCGCCAGCAGCTTGGGGCAGGGCCTCGATAATTCACCCCTCCACTTT.

The rearrangement links TRBV4-2 to TRBJ2-7; the match to TRBD1 covers 8 bases. Trimming at V came to 0 bases and at J to 1 base, leaving 11 bases not matched to a gene. This CDR3 region has 18 residues. Germline V gene data show CDR1 as LGHNA and CDR2 as YNFKEQ. CDR3 region: CASSQDPQGQAFSYEQYF. The CDR3, as DNA: TGTGCCAGCAGCCAAGATCCCCAGGGACAGGCTTTTTCCTACGAGCAGTACTTC.

This clone showed up just a few times. The chain combines TRBV29-1 with TRBJ2-1, with D possibly being TRBD2 (5 bases). V was shortened by 7 bases and J by 2 bases, with 12 bases between the two germline ends. Germline CDR1 SQVTM, CDR2 ANQGSEA. CDR3 size: 13 residues. The CDR3: CSAESGPYNEQFF. In DNA, the CDR3 is TGCAGCGCCGAGAGCGGCCCCTACAATGAGCAGTTCTTC.

The chain recombines TRBV28 with TRBJ2-1; 9 bases are shared with TRBD2. Unmatched junction bases numbered 5, after V lost 3 bases and J lost 8 bases. The CDR3 is 14 amino acids. The germline gives CDR1 MDHEN, CDR2 SYDVKM. In DNA, the CDR3 is TGTGCCAGCAGTTTCGGCGGGGGGGCCCATGAGCAGTTCTTC. Protein: CASSFGGGAHEQFF.

This rearrangement joins TRBV7-9 to TRBJ2-7; 8 positions match TRBD1. With V trimmed by 4 bases and J by 4 bases, 9 bases remained unmatched. CDR1 and CDR2 from the germline V gene are SEHNR and FQNEAQ (reference sequence). The CDR3 is made up of 15 amino acids. DNA of the CDR3: TGTGCCAGCAGCTACACCGCCGGGACAGGTTACGAGCAGTACTTC. Translation: CASSYTAGTGYEQYF.

This clone has a single count. V is TRBV6-1 and J is TRBJ2-5; perhaps TRBD2 as D (6 bases). The V gene's germline CDR1 is MNHNS and CDR2 SASEGT. Trimming removed 4 bases from V and 2 bases from J, with 8 bases in between. The CDR3 spans 13 residues. CDR3 coding DNA: TGTGCCAGCAGTGTAGCGGAGCAAGAGACCCAGTACTTC. Its translation is CASSVAEQETQYF.

The chain links TRBV9 to TRBJ2-3; weak D call: TRBD2 (7 bases). Germline CDR1 SGDLS, CDR2 YYNGEE. Between the trimmed V and J ends, which lost 0 bases and 2 bases, there was a span of 10 bases. The CDR3 sequence is 15 residues long. The CDR3 region is CASSVAGGPTDTQYF. The CDR3, as DNA: TGTGCCAGCAGCGTAGCGGGGGGCCCCACAGATACGCAGTATTTT.

This chain connects TRBV11-1 to TRBJ2-5; a possible D gene is TRBD1 (6 bases). V was shortened by 5 bases and J by 1 base, with 8 bases between the two germline ends. The CDR3 covers 13 residues. Germline CDR1 reads SGHAT; CDR2 reads FQDESV (reference sequence). Written as DNA, the CDR3 is TGTGCCAGCAGCCCACAGGGCCAAGAGACCCAGTACTTC. Its translation: CASSPQGQETQYF.

The DNA of the CDR3 is TGTGCCAGCAGCTTAGGAGCCCAGCCAGCTAGGGAGCAGTACTTC. Translation gives CASSLGAQPAREQYF. The chain combines TRBV7-2 with TRBJ2-7; D not certain. Germline V gives CDR1 SGHTA, CDR2 FQGNSA. The CDR3 is made up of 15 amino acids. V gave up 1 base and J gave up 7 bases, with 17 bases separating them.

The chain carries TRBV6-1 and TRBJ2-3; the match to TRBD2 covers 9 bases. The germline CDR1 and CDR2 sequences are MNHNS and SASEGT. Germline trimming cut 3 bases from V and 3 bases from J; bases unmatched to any gene: 4. The CDR3 extends over 15 amino acids. The CDR3 protein is CASSDSGGSTDTQYF. The CDR3 DNA follows: TGTGCCAGCAGTGATAGCGGGGGATCGACAGATACGCAGTATTTT.

The rearrangement uses TRBV15 and TRBJ2-5; D possibly corresponds to TRBD2 (5 bases). This CDR3 is built from 14 residues. Germline V CDR1 and CDR2: LNHNV, YYDKDF (reference sequence). Trimming removed 3 bases at V and 5 bases at J, with 13 bases between. The CDR3 DNA reads as TGTGCCACCAGCAGCAGGCGATCGGGGGAGACCCAGTACTTC. Translated: CATSSRRSGETQYF.

CDR3 nucleotide sequence: TGTGCCAGCAGTGCCGACAGGTCTACCCAGTACTTC. This gives the protein CASSADRSTQYF. The chain carries TRBV6-1 and TRBJ2-5; tentatively, D is TRBD1 (6 bases). Germline assignment: CDR1 MNHNS and CDR2 SASEGT. The CDR3 is 12 residues long. With 4 bases removed from V and 8 bases from J, the gap between germline ends came to 11 bases.

This clone was seen a single time. This chain joins TRBV5-4 and TRBJ2-3; a possible D gene is TRBD2 (5 bases). Germline V gene lookup returns CDR1 SGHNT and CDR2 YYREEE (reference sequence). The CDR3 consists of 14 residues. V dropped 3 bases and J dropped 1 base, with 9 bases sitting between them. CDR3 protein: CASSSGVGTDTQYF. The CDR3 nucleotides read TGTGCCAGCAGCTCCGGGGTGGGCACAGATACGCAGTATTTT.

V is TRBV9 and J is TRBJ2-7, with TRBD2 as a possible D gene (6 bases). The CDR3 length is 13 residues. Germline V CDR1 and CDR2: SGDLS, YYNGEE. V was trimmed by 3 bases and J by 5 bases, leaving 12 bases between them. This CDR3 is CASSADYGDEQYF. The CDR3 nucleotides read TGTGCCAGCAGCGCGGACTATGGGGACGAGCAGTACTTC.

V gene TRBV2 combines with J gene TRBJ2-1, with 8 bases aligning to TRBD2. This CDR3 has 12 residues. V dropped 6 bases and J dropped 11; count of bases not matched to a gene: 6. Germline CDR1 is SNHLY and CDR2 is FYNNEI. The CDR3 here is CASRGLAGKQFF. CDR3 DNA sequence: TGTGCCAGCAGGGGCTTAGCGGGAAAGCAGTTCTTC.

The chain carries TRBV7-8 and TRBJ1-5; a possible D gene is TRBD1 (5 bases). This CDR3 comprises 16 residues. The germline V gene encodes CDR1 SGHVS and CDR2 FQNEAQ. V shed 1 base and J shed 7 bases, with 17 bases lying between them. CDR3 bases: TGTGCCAGCAGCTTAGATCTTCAGGGCCCAGGGCAGCCCCAGCATTTT. Residues: CASSLDLQGPGQPQHF.

The chain has TRBV13 and TRBJ1-1, with TRBD1 as a possible D gene (5 bases). CDR1 is PRHDT and CDR2 is FYEKMQ in the germline V gene (reference sequence). This CDR3 has 12 residues. The V and J ends lost 3 bases and 5 bases respectively, with 7 bases between them. The CDR3 is CASSLEGTEAFF. The CDR3 coding sequence is TGTGCCAGCAGCTTGGAGGGGACTGAAGCTTTCTTT. Drawing the rest from reference TRBV13 and TRBJ1-1, the complete variable domain is AAGVIQSPRHLIKEKRETATLKCYPIPRHDTVYWYQQGPGQDPQFLISFYEKMQSDKGSIPDRFSAQQFSDYHSELNMSSLELGDSALYFCASSLEGTEAFFGQGTRLTVV.

The genes are TRBV2 and TRBJ2-5; 9 bases match TRBD2. The better agreement between TRBJ2-7 and the DNA end casts doubt on the J call. This CDR3 region has 14 residues. Germline CDR1 SNHLY, CDR2 FYNNEI. The CDR3 sequence is CAIPRTSASYEQYF. CDR3 sequence (DNA): TGTGCCATTCCCCGGACTAGCGCCTCCTACGAGCAGTACTTC.

Only a few counts were recorded for this clone. V and J are TRBV27 and TRBJ2-7, with 7 bases lining up with TRBD1. The CDR3 extends over 16 amino acids. V shed 5 bases, J shed 3 bases, and the junction held 13 bases outside the gene matches. Germline values: CDR1 MNHEY, CDR2 SMNVEV (reference sequence). The DNA for the CDR3 is TGTGCCAGCAGTCCCTCGACAGGGCAAGGCTACTACGAGCAGTACTTC. Protein: CASSPSTGQGYYEQYF.

The genes are TRBV4-2 and TRBJ2-5; the match to TRBD2 covers 7 bases. J was trimmed by 2 bases and V by 1 base; bases with no gene match: 1. This CDR3 has 14 amino acids. Germline lookup yields CDR1 LGHNA and CDR2 YNFKEQ. This CDR3 reads CASSQVGGQETQYF. CDR3 coding DNA: TGTGCCAGCAGCCAAGTCGGGGGGCAAGAGACCCAGTACTTC.

J is TRBJ2-2 and V is TRBV11-1, with a weak D call TRBD1 (5 bases). Germline V CDR1 and CDR2: SGHAT, FQDESV (reference sequence). Trimming stripped 5 bases from V and 5 bases from J, with 15 bases between. CDR3 length: 15 residues. CDR3 DNA: TGTGCCAGCAGCAGTCAGGGCAGGGTGACCGGGGAGCTGTTTTTT. This gives the protein CASSSQGRVTGELFF.

This sequence joins TRBV15 and TRBJ1-6, with D possibly being TRBD1 (5 bases). With 3 bases removed from V and 8 bases from J, the gap between germline ends came to 11 bases. The germline V gene encodes CDR1 LNHNV and CDR2 YYDKDF (reference sequence). The CDR3 is 14 residues long. CDR3 residues: CATSREGIHSPLHF. The CDR3 bases are TGTGCCACCAGCAGGGAGGGGATCCATTCACCCCTCCACTTT.

The chain has TRBV6-6 and TRBJ1-3; D not resolved. There are 15 residues in the CDR3. Germline CDR1 is MNHNY and CDR2 is SVGAGI (reference sequence). Trimming pared 0 bases from V and 1 base from J, leaving 7 bases between. CDR3 amino acids: CASSYSRVSGNTIYF. CDR3 nucleotide sequence: TGTGCCAGCAGTTACTCGCGGGTTTCTGGAAACACCATATATTTT.

The chain combines TRBV27 with TRBJ1-3; 7 bases are a match to TRBD1. Unmatched junction bases numbered 11, after V lost 6 bases and J lost 0 bases. The CDR3 consists of 17 residues. The germline V gene encodes CDR1 MNHEY and CDR2 SMNVEV (reference sequence). CDR3 sequence (DNA): TGTGCCAGCAGATCTACATTCAGGGGGAACTCTGGAAACACCATATATTTT. Its protein product is CASRSTFRGNSGNTIYF.

V gene TRBV6-1 combines with J gene TRBJ2-3; 7 bases align to TRBD1. Trimming cost V 5 bases and J 11 bases; bases outside gene matches: 4. The germline V gene has CDR1 MNHNS and CDR2 SASEGT. The CDR3 is 11 amino acids. The CDR3 here is CASSTGAVQYF. The CDR3 coding sequence is TGTGCCAGCAGTACAGGGGCGGTGCAGTATTTT.

The V gene is TRBV5-5, the J gene TRBJ1-2; D is ambiguous. V was trimmed by 4 bases and J by 4 bases, leaving 8 bases between them. Germline V gene data show CDR1 as SGHKS and CDR2 as YYEKEE (reference sequence). This CDR3 spans 12 amino acids. The CDR3 spells CASSARSYGYTF. The DNA for the CDR3 is TGTGCCAGCAGCGCCCGGAGCTATGGCTACACCTTC.